The 2 T cell receptor beta chains reported below all come from one sample, sequenced in a study of Ad26.COV2.S vaccination and SARS-CoV-2 variants (dated by TCRdb to about 2021). Library preparation employed the immunoSEQ multiplex PCR assay. TCRdb carries this immuneACCESS record with in-frame sequences only. Its versions omit some clonotypes, under half of them owing to an unresolved V gene in the studies checked, with the rest unexplained. The sample profile shows about 350,000 clones; roughly 81% of them were found once. The ten largest clones represent about 3.3% of the sample. This specimen's treatment or condition label, per the study, means: around 19 received Ad26.COV2.S at low or high dose, single or two shots; about five received placebo; per-sample allocation not given. For vaccine and placebo recipients, the sequenced repertoires came from samples collected on day 63 after the first injection.

The source was peripheral blood, collected in a trial of Ad26.COV2.S vaccine versus placebo. These receptors all come from a person aged 18-65 years who received the Ad26.COV2.S COVID-19 vaccine or a placebo.

This sequence joins TRBV7-2 and TRBJ2-5, with D perhaps being TRBD1 or TRBD2 (5 bases each). In germline, CDR1 is SGHTA, CDR2 FQGNSA. The CDR3 spans 14 residues. V gave up 5 bases and J gave up 5 bases, with 15 bases separating them. The CDR3 nucleotides are TGTGCCAGCAGCCGGGACCTCGTGGCCGAGACCCAGTACTTC. Encoded protein: CASSRDLVAETQYF.

The CDR3 DNA reads as TGCAGTGGGAACTGGGACTACGAGCAGTACTTC. Protein sequence: CSGNWDYEQYF. The rearrangement uses TRBV20-1 and TRBJ2-7, with unresolved D. The CDR3 loop spans 11 amino acids. V lost 7 bases, J lost 3 bases, and 10 bases lay in between. Germline CDR1 is DFQATT and CDR2 is SNEGSKA (reference sequence).